Below are 7 T cell receptor beta chains sequenced from a single sample in a study of blood T cell repertoires in COVID-19. Repertoires were generated with immunoSEQ multiplex PCR, while TCRdb's copy carries only in-frame clones and drops some. The sample records under 300,000 clones, 90% to 95% being singletons. Sequencing was performed on PBMCs or T cells enriched from blood (not recorded which). These receptors came from a young woman who had recovered from COVID-19.

With respect to this clone: This sample includes further DNA sequences coding for the same CDR3. The chain recombines TRBV7-2 with TRBJ1-2, with 7 bases that match TRBD1. The CDR3 has 13 residues. Per the germline V gene, CDR1 is SGHTA and CDR2 is FQGNSA. After removal of 3 bases from V and 2 bases from J, the junction contained 0 bases not matched to a gene. DNA for the CDR3: TGTGCCAGCAGCTTGGGACAGAACTATGGCTACACCTTC. It is translated as CASSLGQNYGYTF.

This clone was detected only once. This chain uses TRBV3-1 (or the pseudogene TRBV3-2) with TRBJ2-7; 9 positions match TRBD2. CDR3 length: 17 amino acids. After removal of 0 bases from V and 4 bases from J, the junction contained 10 bases not matched to a gene. Germline CDR1 LGHDT, CDR2 YNNKEL (reference sequence). CDR3 sequence (DNA): TGTGCCAGCAGCCAAGAGGGTTCGAGCGGGGGGACATACGAGCAGTACTTC. Protein product: CASSQEGSSGGTYEQYF.

The chain couples TRBV4-3 to TRBJ2-1, with TRBD1 matching over 8 bases. J lost 0 bases, V lost 0 bases, and 4 bases had no gene match. Germline CDR1 and CDR2: LGHNA and YSLEER. The CDR3 runs to 17 residues. For the CDR3, the DNA is TGCGCCAGCAGCCAAGACAACAGGGGGAGCTCCTACAATGAGCAGTTCTTC. As protein: CASSQDNRGSSYNEQFF.

The V and J genes are TRBV5-4 and TRBJ2-7; 8 bases are a match to TRBD1. J lost 6 bases, V lost 0 bases, and 11 bases had no gene match. In germline, CDR1 is SGHNT, CDR2 YYREEE (reference sequence). CDR3 size: 16 residues. DNA of the CDR3: TGTGCCAGCAGCTTGGAGCCGCGGCAGGGGGCCGGCGAGCAGTACTTC. It specifies CASSLEPRQGAGEQYF. The complete variable domain, with remaining parts taken from reference TRBV5-4 and TRBJ2-7, reads ETGVTQSPTHLIKTRGQQVTLRCSSQSGHNTVSWYQQALGQGPQFIFQYYREEENGRGNFPPRFSGLQFPNYSSELNVNALELDDSALYLCASSLEPRQGAGEQYFGPGTRLTVT.

The V gene is TRBV6-5, the J gene TRBJ2-3; no firm D call. The length of the CDR3 is 14 residues. Germline V gene lookup returns CDR1 MNHEY and CDR2 SVGAGI. V dropped 0 bases and J dropped 2 bases, with 6 bases sitting between them. The DNA of the CDR3 is TGTGCCAGCAGTTACTCGGGCCCCACAGATACGCAGTATTTT. Encoded protein: CASSYSGPTDTQYF.

This clone was detected once. This chain links TRBV7-2 with TRBJ2-2, with D possibly matching TRBD2 (6 bases). The V gene lost 1 base and the J gene lost 4 bases, with 10 bases spanning the gap. CDR3 length: 15 residues. Per germline, CDR1 SGHTA and CDR2 FQGNSA. The CDR3 sequence: CASSLVGGATGELFF. CDR3 in DNA: TGTGCCAGCAGCTTAGTTGGCGGGGCCACCGGGGAGCTGTTTTTT.

The gene calls are TRBV24-1 and TRBJ1-5; 11 nucleotides line up with TRBD1. Germline V gives CDR1 KGHDR, CDR2 SFDVKD. The CDR3 spans 17 residues. V was pared by 5 bases and J by 1 base, with 6 bases of the junction left unmatched. As DNA, the CDR3 is TGTGCCACCAGTGGAGGACAGGGGGCTGTAAGCAATCAGCCCCAGCATTTT. It specifies CATSGGQGAVSNQPQHF.